One sample yielded the 32 T cell receptor beta chains listed below, sequenced in a study of cytomegalovirus exposure and HLA in healthy donors. TCRdb keeps only in-frame clones here, not all; method: immunoSEQ multiplex PCR. The data contain roughly 58,000 clones, roughly 90% of them singletons. The sequenced sample consisted of PBMCs. These receptors all stem from a man between 18 and 29 years old in good health and CMV-seronegative.

The CDR3 coding sequence is TGTGCCAGCAGCCGTAGCTCTCATGAGCAGTTCTTC. Translating gives CASSRSSHEQFF. The rearrangement links TRBV5-4 to TRBJ2-1; D gene ambiguous. Germline CDR1 reads SGHNT; CDR2 reads YYREEE (reference sequence). The CDR3 spans 12 residues. Trimming left V 4 bases short and J 8 bases short, with 10 bases between.

The V and J genes are TRBV6-1 and TRBJ1-4; possibly TRBD1 for D (5 bases). Germline loops: CDR1 MNHNS, CDR2 SASEGT. V dropped 0 bases and J dropped 4 bases, with 9 bases sitting between them. The CDR3 covers 15 residues. CDR3 bases: TGTGCCAGCAGTGAAGCGCCCGGGGGTAATGAAAAACTGTTTTTT. Protein sequence: CASSEAPGGNEKLFF.

The chain has TRBV5-1 and TRBJ2-7, with a weak D call TRBD1 (5 bases). This CDR3 region has 13 residues. The V gene lost 1 base and the J gene lost 12 bases, with 17 bases spanning the gap. Germline V gene data show CDR1 as SGHRS and CDR2 as YFSETQ. The CDR3 is CASSLWGTLGLYF. The CDR3 nucleotides are TGCGCCAGCAGCTTGTGGGGCACCCTTGGTCTGTACTTC.

This clone was recorded a few times. The J gene is TRBJ2-4, the V gene TRBV4-2, with a possible D match to TRBD1 (6 bases). This CDR3 is 18 amino acids long. Looked up from germline, CDR1 is LGHNA and CDR2 is YNFKEQ. The V end lost 0 bases, the J end lost 0 bases, and 15 bases lay between the germline ends. CDR3 sequence (DNA): TGTGCCAGCAGCCAAGAAGGGGGTGTTAGTCTAGCCAAAAACATTCAGTACTTC. It encodes CASSQEGGVSLAKNIQYF.

Written as DNA, the CDR3 is TGTGCCACCGCCTTCCGCGGGGCCAATGAGCAGTTCTTC. Residues: CATAFRGANEQFF. This chain joins TRBV6-6 and TRBJ2-1, with D possibly TRBD2 on 6 matching bases. The CDR3 runs 13 residues. Germline lookup yields CDR1 MNHNY and CDR2 SVGAGI (reference sequence). The V end was cut by 10 bases, the J end by 6 bases, with 16 bases between.

The chain uses TRBV11-3 and TRBJ2-3, with 14 nucleotides matching TRBD2. This CDR3 spans 18 amino acids. From germline, CDR1 is SGHNT and CDR2 YENEEA. V was pared by 2 bases and J by 6 bases, with 10 bases of the junction left unmatched. This CDR3 reads CASSLTGTSGRGGDTQYF. The CDR3 DNA sequence: TGTGCCAGCAGCTTAACCGGGACTAGCGGGAGAGGAGGGGATACGCAGTATTTT.

This chain uses TRBV28 with TRBJ1-2, with D tentatively TRBD1 (6 bases). The CDR3 is made up of 13 amino acids. Germline CDR1 reads MDHEN; CDR2 reads SYDVKM. Between the trimmed V and J ends, which lost 7 bases and 8 bases, there was a span of 17 bases. The CDR3: CASTPLGARGYTF. The CDR3 bases are TGTGCCAGCACCCCCCTGGGGGCGCGAGGCTACACCTTC.

V is TRBV19 and J is TRBJ2-7; 12 nucleotides line up with TRBD2. The CDR3 has 17 amino acids. Per the germline V gene, CDR1 is LNHDA and CDR2 is SQIVND (reference sequence). The J segment lost 0 bases and the V segment lost 1 base, leaving 4 bases of the junction unmatched. DNA for the CDR3: TGTGCCAGTAGTATAGGGACTAGCGGGACGAGCTCCTACGAGCAGTACTTC. This encodes CASSIGTSGTSSYEQYF.

The chain employs TRBV5-8 and TRBJ1-1, with D perhaps TRBD1 (5 bases). Germline CDR1 reads SGHTS; CDR2 reads YDEGEE. This CDR3 is built from 13 residues. V was shortened by 5 bases and J by 4 bases, with 12 bases between the two germline ends. The CDR3 nucleotides are TGTGCCAGCAGACGACAGATCCCCACTGAAGCTTTCTTT. This encodes CASRRQIPTEAFF.

The V and J genes are TRBV4-1 and TRBJ2-1, with D possibly being TRBD2 (6 bases). Germline lookup yields CDR1 MGHRA and CDR2 YSYEKL. The CDR3 runs 15 residues. V gave up 3 bases and J gave up 7 bases, with 16 bases separating them. The DNA for the CDR3 is TGCGCCAGCAGCCAGAAGCGGGCGGAGGGGAATGAGCAGTTCTTC. This codes for CASSQKRAEGNEQFF.

V usage is TRBV2 and J usage is TRBJ2-2; 9 bases are shared with TRBD2. The CDR3 sequence is 14 residues long. Germline values: CDR1 SNHLY, CDR2 FYNNEI. V lost 5 bases, J lost 2 bases, and 0 bases stayed unmatched. CDR3 DNA: TGTGCCAGCAGTCTAGCGGGAAACACCGGGGAGCTGTTTTTT. Amino acids: CASSLAGNTGELFF.

The J gene is TRBJ1-5, the V gene TRBV28, with D possibly being TRBD1 (6 bases). This CDR3 spans 15 amino acids. V was cut by 7 bases and J by 5 bases, with 18 bases left in between. Germline V gene data show CDR1 as MDHEN and CDR2 as SYDVKM. The DNA of the CDR3 is TGTGCCAGCAATGACCCGGACAGCCTAGATCAGCCCCAGCATTTT. It yields the protein CASNDPDSLDQPQHF.

The V call is TRBV2, the J call TRBJ2-1, with 12 bases lining up with TRBD2. Germline lookup yields CDR1 SNHLY and CDR2 FYNNEI. V trimming: 6 bases; J trimming: 9 bases; junction bases outside the gene matches: 9. CDR3 length: 15 amino acids. CDR3 in amino acids: CASRVLAGGPGEQFF. The CDR3 bases are TGTGCCAGCAGGGTGCTAGCGGGAGGGCCCGGTGAGCAGTTCTTC.

This chain connects TRBV4-2 to TRBJ2-3, with TRBD2 identical over 10 bases. Germline V lookup: CDR1 LGHNA, CDR2 YNFKEQ. This CDR3 is built from 20 residues. The junction had 19 bases not matched to a gene; V was cut back by 5 bases and J by 2 bases. The CDR3 DNA reads as TGTGCCAGCAGCAGACGTCGGGTAGCGGGAGGCCCTAGGGTCACAGATACGCAGTATTTT. This translates into CASSRRRVAGGPRVTDTQYF.

This chain connects TRBV5-1 to TRBJ2-7; TRBD1 matches 9 bases. The CDR3 has 14 residues. The V gene end was trimmed by 6 bases and the J gene end by 1 base; junction bases not matched to a gene: 5. Germline CDR1 reads SGHRS; CDR2 reads YFSETQ. DNA for the CDR3: TGCGCCAGCAATACCGGGACAGGGTCCTACGAGCAGTACTTC. This sequence encodes CASNTGTGSYEQYF.

This clone was seen once. V usage is TRBV5-1 and J usage is TRBJ2-7, with 14 nucleotides matching TRBD2. The CDR3 is made up of 16 amino acids. CDR1 and CDR2 from the germline V gene are SGHRS and YFSETQ. After removal of 5 bases from V and 2 bases from J, the junction contained 6 bases not matched to a gene. CDR3 bases: TGCGCCAGCAGTCCGACTAGCGGGAGGGGGGCCTACGAGCAGTACTTC. It is translated as CASSPTSGRGAYEQYF.

This clone has a single count. V is TRBV11-2 and J is TRBJ2-5; D is uncertain. Trimming stripped 5 bases from V and 3 bases from J, with 10 bases between. The germline CDR1 and CDR2 sequences are SGHAT and FQNNGV. The CDR3 runs 13 residues. The DNA of the CDR3 is TGTGCCAGCAGCCACCCGCCGGAAGAGACCCAGTACTTC. This gives the protein CASSHPPEETQYF. The variable domain in full, with the rest retrieved from reference TRBV11-2 and TRBJ2-5, is EAGVAQSPRYKIIEKRQSVAFWCNPISGHATLYWYQQILGQGPKLLIQFQNNGVVDDSQLPKDRFSAERLKGVDSTLKIQPAKLEDSAVYLCASSHPPEETQYFGPGTRLLVL.

This chain uses TRBV9 with TRBJ1-1, with no clear D. Germline V gives CDR1 SGDLS, CDR2 YYNGEE. V was trimmed by 0 bases and J by 1 base, leaving 10 bases between them. The CDR3 runs to 15 residues. The CDR3 DNA sequence: TGTGCCAGCAGCGTAGTTGGCACACAGAACACTGAAGCTTTCTTT. Encoded protein: CASSVVGTQNTEAFF.

This rearrangement joins TRBV5-4 to TRBJ2-7, with 10 bases identical to TRBD2. CDR3 length: 14 amino acids. Germline CDR1 SGHNT, CDR2 YYREEE (reference sequence). Germline trimming cut 4 bases from V and 3 bases from J; bases unmatched to any gene: 4. CDR3 residues: CASSAIAGGYEQYF. For the CDR3, the DNA is TGTGCCAGCAGCGCTATAGCGGGAGGCTACGAGCAGTACTTC.

This chain uses TRBV11-2 with TRBJ2-5; 9 bases line up with TRBD2. V gave up 3 bases and J gave up 5 bases; unmatched junction bases: 10. The germline V gene encodes CDR1 SGHAT and CDR2 FQNNGV. The length of the CDR3 is 16 residues. The CDR3 protein is CASSFRLADSKETQYF. The CDR3 DNA is TGTGCCAGCAGCTTCCGACTAGCGGACAGTAAGGAGACCCAGTACTTC.

This chain uses TRBV4-1 with TRBJ2-3, with D possibly TRBD2 on 6 matching bases. From germline, CDR1 is MGHRA and CDR2 YSYEKL. Trimming took off 1 base at V and 2 bases at J, with 7 bases between the two ends. CDR3 length equals 14 residues. CDR3 bases: TGCGCCAGCAGCCAAGCGGGAGACACAGATACGCAGTATTTT. Residues: CASSQAGDTDTQYF.

The chain joins TRBV6-5 to TRBJ2-7, with 7 positions matching TRBD2. Germline assignment: CDR1 MNHEY and CDR2 SVGAGI. With 0 bases clipped from V and 5 bases from J, the junction kept 4 bases outside the gene matches. CDR3 length equals 14 residues. CDR3 region: CASSYSGGSDEQYF. In DNA form, the CDR3 reads TGTGCCAGCAGTTACTCGGGCGGGAGCGACGAGCAGTACTTC.

V gene TRBV28 combines with J gene TRBJ1-1, with D possibly TRBD1 on 6 matching bases. This CDR3 comprises 14 residues. Trimming shortened V by 6 bases and J by 7 bases, and 18 bases separated the two germline ends. CDR1 MDHEN and CDR2 SYDVKM come from the germline V gene. In DNA form, the CDR3 reads TGTGCCAGCAGGTTGGGGGGGGCCAAATTTGAAGCTTTCTTT. As protein: CASRLGGAKFEAFF. Together with reference TRBV28 and TRBJ1-1, the CDR3 gives the full variable domain: DVKVTQSSRYLVKRTGEKVFLECVQDMDHENMFWYRQDPGLGLRLIYFSYDVKMKEKGDIPEGYSVSREKKERFSLILESASTNQTSMYLCASRLGGAKFEAFFGQGTRLTVV.

The V and J genes are TRBV19 and TRBJ2-7; weak D call: TRBD1 (6 bases). CDR1 is LNHDA, CDR2 SQIVND, per germline (reference sequence). The V and J ends lost 6 bases and 1 base respectively, with 19 bases between them. This CDR3 spans 16 amino acids. The CDR3 protein is CASSAESRGRSYEQYF. The CDR3 coding sequence is TGTGCCAGTAGCGCGGAAAGTAGGGGGAGATCCTACGAGCAGTACTTC.

This chain links TRBV29-1 with TRBJ2-5; the D gene is possibly TRBD1 (5 bases). V was clipped by 4 bases and J by 4 bases, with 10 bases between them. This CDR3 is built from 12 residues. Germline CDR1 and CDR2: SQVTM and ANQGSEA. CDR3 nucleotide sequence: TGCAGCGTTGCCGGCAGGGCAGAGACCCAGTACTTC. Translation: CSVAGRAETQYF.

The chain combines TRBV7-3 with TRBJ2-3; the match to TRBD1 covers 11 bases. The CDR3 runs to 16 residues. CDR1 SGHTA and CDR2 FQGTGA come from the germline V gene. V dropped 4 bases and J dropped 1; count of bases not matched to a gene: 4. This chain's CDR3 is CASSWTGGEGTDTQYF. The CDR3 coding sequence is TGTGCCAGCAGCTGGACAGGGGGCGAGGGCACAGATACGCAGTATTTT.

There are a few counts of this clone. The chain recombines TRBV19 with TRBJ2-1; perhaps TRBD2 as D (5 bases). V was trimmed by 3 bases and J by 7 bases, leaving 19 bases between them. Germline V gene data show CDR1 as LNHDA and CDR2 as SQIVND (reference sequence). The CDR3 is made up of 16 amino acids. CDR3 sequence (DNA): TGTGCCAGTAGTATGGCAGTGAGCGGAGGCGGGAATGAGCAGTTCTTC. Translation gives CASSMAVSGGGNEQFF.

The chain is built from TRBV5-6 and TRBJ2-7, with 8 bases identical to TRBD1. Germline V gene sequence: CDR1 SGHDT, CDR2 YYEEEE. With 5 bases clipped from V and 1 base from J, the junction kept 8 bases outside the gene matches. The CDR3 is made up of 15 amino acids. CDR3 bases: TGTGCCAGCAGACCAGACAGGGGAAGGTCCTACGAGCAGTACTTC. Amino acid sequence: CASRPDRGRSYEQYF.

V usage is TRBV5-1 and J usage is TRBJ2-5; D not certain. Trimming left V 4 bases short and J 4 bases short, with 17 bases between. CDR3 length: 15 residues. Germline V gene sequence: CDR1 SGHRS, CDR2 YFSETQ. CDR3 nucleotide sequence: TGCGCCAGCAGCCCCCAAGCCCGTTCTCGAGAGACCCAGTACTTC. Translating gives CASSPQARSRETQYF.

The V call is TRBV19, the J call TRBJ1-1; the match to TRBD1 covers 11 bases. This CDR3 contains 15 residues. Germline V gene data show CDR1 as LNHDA and CDR2 as SQIVND (reference sequence). V was pared by 5 bases and J by 5 bases, with 7 bases of the junction left unmatched. CDR3 DNA sequence: TGTGCCAGTAGTCCTCCGGGACAGGGGGTGACTGAAGCTTTCTTT. It codes for CASSPPGQGVTEAFF.

The chain joins TRBV2 to TRBJ2-6, with 7 bases fitting TRBD2. Trimming took 1 base from V and 2 from J; bases not matched to a gene: 14. Germline V gene sequence: CDR1 SNHLY, CDR2 FYNNEI. The CDR3 covers 20 residues. This CDR3 is CASSEGTRAPWEAGANVLTF. The CDR3 DNA reads TGTGCCAGCAGTGAAGGGACTAGGGCCCCGTGGGAGGCTGGGGCCAACGTCCTGACTTTC.

The rearrangement uses TRBV18 and TRBJ2-3, with 7 bases that match TRBD1. J was trimmed by 2 bases and V by 6 bases; bases with no gene match: 5. There are 14 residues in the CDR3. Germline V gives CDR1 KGHSH, CDR2 LQKENI. CDR3 DNA sequence: TGTGCCAGCTCCCCCAGGGGGACCACAGATACGCAGTATTTT. Protein: CASSPRGTTDTQYF.